Detailed here is one T cell receptor beta chain. In the study's own analysis: Amplification of reference gene primers was used by the study to estimate nucleated cell counts. Some clones are missing from TCRdb's copy, which holds only in-frame ones; the method was immunoSEQ multiplex PCR. That table gives V, J and clone size, and the DNA gave D and trimming. The sample consists of a few hundred thousand clones, over 70% of them appearing once. This entry is derived from a study of blood T cell repertoires in COVID-19. Study details: The study drew acute and convalescent COVID-19 samples from the United States, Italy and Spain. In each case, the material was cDNA or gDNA derived from T cells, B-cell-depleted T cells, or PBMCs.

In germline, CDR1 is WNHNN, CDR2 SYGVQD (reference sequence). CDR3 length: 12 amino acids. Trimming pared 5 bases from V and 4 bases from J, leaving 7 bases between. This sequence originates from a woman between 50 and 59 years old with acute or convalescent COVID-19. The sample consisted of peripheral blood. The V gene is TRBV10-1, the J gene TRBJ2-3; D is ambiguous. CDR3 protein: CASSSTSDTQYF. In nucleotides, the CDR3 is TGCGCCAGCAGTTCAACTTCAGATACGCAGTATTTT.